These T cell receptor beta chains were read from a single sample in a study of blood T cell repertoires in COVID-19. Generated by immunoSEQ multiplex PCR, the TCRdb table keeps only in-frame clones and is missing some. The top ten hold 0.95% to 1.5% of the sample, which has over 200,000 clones, more than 80% seen once. Sequencing was done on a sample of peripheral blood. The source is a woman between 25 and 40 years old with COVID-19, enrolled during active disease. The CDR3 runs from the conserved cysteine through the conserved F or W. Fields, in order: D gene, V gene, J gene, clone size, CDR3 DNA, CDR3 protein. The D gene is left open where the match is weak. Rows give clone size only sometimes, using once, few, many, or a class for an expanded clone.

D gene: TRBD1
V gene: TRBV6-2/TRBV6-3
J gene: TRBJ1-2
clone size: NA
CDR3 DNA: TGTGCCAGCAGTTATCGTGGACAGGGATTCTATGGCTACACCTTC
CDR3 protein: CASSYRGQGFYGYTF

D gene: NA
V gene: TRBV6-1
J gene: TRBJ2-7
clone size: NA
CDR3 DNA: TGTGCCAGCAGTGAAAAGTGGAGGGGCTCCTACGAGCAGTACTTC
CDR3 protein: CASSEKWRGSYEQYF

D gene: TRBD2
V gene: TRBV5-4
J gene: TRBJ2-5
clone size: NA
CDR3 DNA: TGTGCCAGCAGCTCCACTAGCGGGAGAAACCAGTACTTC
CDR3 protein: CASSSTSGRNQYF

D gene: TRBD2
V gene: TRBV7-8
J gene: TRBJ2-7
clone size: few
CDR3 DNA: TGTGCCAGCAGCTTAGGGGGACTAGCGGAATTGGGGCAGTACTTC
CDR3 protein: CASSLGGLAELGQYF

D gene: TRBD1
V gene: TRBV28
J gene: TRBJ1-1
clone size: NA
CDR3 DNA: TGTGCCAGCAGGGGACAGGGGGACACTGAAGCTTTCTTT
CDR3 protein: CASRGQGDTEAFF

D gene: NA
V gene: TRBV7-3
J gene: TRBJ2-1
clone size: NA
CDR3 DNA: TGTGCCAGCAGCTTAAGTAAAGCTAACTACAATGAGCAGTTCTTC
CDR3 protein: CASSLSKANYNEQFF

D gene: NA
V gene: TRBV6-5
J gene: TRBJ2-7
clone size: NA
CDR3 DNA: TGTGCCAGCAGTTTCGCCTACGAGCAGTACTTC
CDR3 protein: CASSFAYEQYF

D gene: NA
V gene: TRBV10-3
J gene: TRBJ1-1
clone size: NA
CDR3 DNA: TGTGCCATCAGTTTACAGGGTAGTGAAGGCACTGAAGCTTTCTTT
CDR3 protein: CAISLQGSEGTEAFF

D gene: NA
V gene: TRBV29-1
J gene: TRBJ2-7
clone size: NA
CDR3 DNA: TGCAGCGTGAATACAGGAACCTACGAGCAGTACTTC
CDR3 protein: CSVNTGTYEQYF

D gene: TRBD2
V gene: TRBV6-2/TRBV6-3
J gene: TRBJ2-2
clone size: once
CDR3 DNA: TGTGCCAGCAGCCGGCTAGCGGGGACCGGGGAGCTGTTTTTT
CDR3 protein: CASSRLAGTGELFF

D gene: NA
V gene: TRBV20-1
J gene: TRBJ2-7
clone size: NA
CDR3 DNA: TGCAGTGCTGGGGGGGGCCAGAAGCAGTACTTC
CDR3 protein: CSAGGGQKQYF

D gene: TRBD2
V gene: TRBV18
J gene: TRBJ2-1
clone size: NA
CDR3 DNA: TGTGCCAGCTCACCAGGGCTAGCGGGAGGCAACAATGAGCAGTTCTTC
CDR3 protein: CASSPGLAGGNNEQFF

D gene: NA
V gene: TRBV6-5
J gene: TRBJ1-6
clone size: NA
CDR3 DNA: TGTGCCAGCAGCCTCCGGACAGATTCACCCCTCCACTTT
CDR3 protein: CASSLRTDSPLHF

D gene: NA
V gene: TRBV12-3/TRBV12-4
J gene: TRBJ1-2
clone size: NA
CDR3 DNA: TGTGCCAGCAGATTAGGGGGGGGATATGGCTACACCTTC
CDR3 protein: CASRLGGGYGYTF